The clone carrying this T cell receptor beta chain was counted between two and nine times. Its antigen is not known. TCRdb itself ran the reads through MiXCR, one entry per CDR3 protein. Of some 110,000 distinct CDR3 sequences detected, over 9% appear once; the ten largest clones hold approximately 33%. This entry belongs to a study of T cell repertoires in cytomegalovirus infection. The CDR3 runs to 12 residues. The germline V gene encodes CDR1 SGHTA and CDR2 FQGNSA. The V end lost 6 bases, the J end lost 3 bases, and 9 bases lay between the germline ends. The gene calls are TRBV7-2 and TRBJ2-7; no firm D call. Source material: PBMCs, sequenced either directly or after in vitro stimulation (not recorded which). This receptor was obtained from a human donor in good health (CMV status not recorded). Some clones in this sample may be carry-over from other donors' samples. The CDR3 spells CASSLSLYEQYF. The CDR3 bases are TGTGCCAGCAGTCTTAGCCTCTACGAGCAGTACTTC.